This TCR beta chain appears in the sequencing data of a study of blood T cell repertoires in COVID-19. Across the whole study: Samples taken during acute and convalescent COVID-19 were collected in the United States, Italy and Spain. Nucleic acid was either cDNA or gDNA, and it came from T cells, B-cell-depleted T cells, or PBMCs.

CDR3 length: 15 residues. V was pared by 6 bases and J by 6 bases, with 10 bases of the junction left unmatched. Germline V gene data show CDR1 as WNHNN and CDR2 as SYGVQD (reference sequence). Recruitment covered roughly 24 US areas and drew participants whose ages spanned roughly 18 to 95 years. Participant-given clinical history determined each cohort assignment. TCRdb's table, derived via immunoSEQ multiplex PCR, lists solely in-frame clones and lacks some. The table lists about 380,000 clones, more than 70% of them singletons. Source material: PBMCs or T cells enriched from blood (not recorded which). The gene calls are TRBV10-1 and TRBJ2-2, with 7 bases that match TRBD1. The TCR was taken from a woman younger than 35 who had recovered from COVID-19. The CDR3 region has the DNA TGCGCCAGCAGCGAAAAGAGCGGACAGGCCGGGGAGCTGTTTTTT. Amino acid sequence: CASSEKSGQAGELFF.